This T cell receptor (beta chain) was captured in a study of T cells in Graves' hyperthyroidism and ophthalmopathy. Study findings and constraints: In validation, the model predicted ophthalmopathy. These predictions came a median about 6.5 months before onset.

Germline-derived CDR1 and CDR2 are SGHRS and YFSETQ. This CDR3 spans 15 amino acids. The V end was cut by 1 base, the J end by 0 bases, with 10 bases between. Researchers amplified the TCR beta CDR3 regions from RNA transcripts. RT-PCR in the first round (using the HTBI primer set) targeted the TCR CDR3. TCRdb re-called the multiplex PCR reads through MiXCR, storing one row per CDR3 protein. The table records tens of thousands of distinct CDR3 sequences, approximately 50% of them present only once. Clinical symptoms, serum thyroxine and TRAb, thyroid ultrasound and orbital computed tomography were used for the diagnoses. This clonotype was seen many times. Antigen unknown.

This rearrangement joins TRBV5-1 to TRBJ2-5, with D unresolved. The sample consisted of peripheral blood or thyroid tissue (not recorded which). The receptor was derived from a man aged 18 to 29 with Graves' hyperthyroidism. The CDR3 region has the DNA TGCGCCAGCAGCTTGTCACTGAGGTACCAAGAGACCCAGTACTTC. Protein: CASSLSLRYQETQYF.